The rows below give T cell receptor beta chains drawn from one sample of a study of T cell responses to AZD1222 COVID-19 vaccine. Here immunoSEQ multiplex PCR was the method, and the copy in TCRdb shows in-frame clones only, minus some. The sample holds roughly 150,000 clones, 75% to 95% seen once. This sample comprised peripheral blood, obtained on day 0 of AZD1222 vaccination. The receptors derive from an adult in good health. Each CDR3 is given with its conserved first and last residue. A D gene is named only where the DNA matches it firmly. Expanded clones are given a class, and other clones once, few, many or no size at all.

v_call	d_call	clone_size	j_call	cdr3_nt	cdr3_aa
TRBV10-3	.	.	TRBJ1-1	TGTGCCATCAGTGAGTCGCTGGACACTGAAGCTTTCTTT	CAISESLDTEAFF
TRBV6-5	.	once	TRBJ2-1	TGTGCCAGCAGTAACCGGGACCCAAGGAGCCATGAGCAGTTCTTC	CASSNRDPRSHEQFF
TRBV9	.	.	TRBJ2-5	TGTGCCAGCAGCCCCCATCCGGGGCAAGAGACCCAGTACTTC	CASSPHPGQETQYF
TRBV5-1	TRBD1	.	TRBJ2-1	TGCGCCAGCAGCTGGAGCATCCCCGGGACAGGGTACAATGAGCAGTTCTTC	CASSWSIPGTGYNEQFF
TRBV7-2	TRBD2	.	TRBJ2-2	TGTGCCAGCAGCCGGACTAGCGGGATTAGTGCCGGGGAGCTGTTTTTT	CASSRTSGISAGELFF
TRBV12-3/TRBV12-4	.	.	TRBJ2-1	TGTGCCAGCAGAATACGCAATGAGCAGTTCTTC	CASRIRNEQFF
TRBV10-3	.	.	TRBJ1-2	TGTGCCATCAGTGAAGTCAGAGGACGAGGCTACACCTTC	CAISEVRGRGYTF
TRBV27	.	.	TRBJ2-1	TGTGCCAGCAGTACCTACAATGAGCAGTTCTTC	CASSTYNEQFF
TRBV19	.	.	TRBJ1-2	TGTGCCAGTAGTCTAACCCCAAACTATGGCTACACCTTC	CASSLTPNYGYTF
TRBV20-1	TRBD2	.	TRBJ2-7	TGCAGTGCTAGTCGGGCTAGCGGGAGAGGGCAGTACTTC	CSASRASGRGQYF
TRBV4-2	TRBD2	.	TRBJ2-7	TGTGCCAGCAGCCAAGATCCCAGCGGGGCGGGGGAGCAGTACTTC	CASSQDPSGAGEQYF
TRBV19	TRBD2	.	TRBJ2-1	TGTGCCAGTAGTATAGGGTCTCTAGCGGGGTCCGGCAATGAGCAGTTCTTC	CASSIGSLAGSGNEQFF
TRBV29-1	.	once	TRBJ2-5	TGCAGCGTTGAAGACCCCCGGACGGGCCAAGAGACCCAGTACTTC	CSVEDPRTGQETQYF
TRBV6-2/TRBV6-3	.	.	TRBJ1-5	TGTGCCAGCAGTTTTGGGGGCCACCGCAATCAGCCCCAGCATTTT	CASSFGGHRNQPQHF
TRBV29-1	TRBD1	.	TRBJ1-1	TGCAGCGTTTACAGGGGGGTTGAAGCTTTCTTT	CSVYRGVEAFF
TRBV19	TRBD1	.	TRBJ1-2	TGTGCCAGTAGTAAGGACAGGGCCTATGGCTACACCTTC	CASSKDRAYGYTF
TRBV27	.	.	TRBJ2-3	TGTGCCAGCAGTTTGGGGGTCACAGATACGCAGTATTTT	CASSLGVTDTQYF
TRBV6-5	.	.	TRBJ1-5	TGTGCCAGCAGCTGGGGAGTCGTGAACAATCAGCCCCAGCATTTT	CASSWGVVNNQPQHF
TRBV2	.	.	TRBJ2-3	TGTGCCAGCAGTGAAGAGGGGGATACGCAGTATTTT	CASSEEGDTQYF
TRBV7-8	.	few	TRBJ2-7	TGTGCCAGCAGCTTAGACACCTTGGACTACGAGCAGTACTTC	CASSLDTLDYEQYF
TRBV29-1	.	.	TRBJ1-2	TGCAGCGTTGGTCACTTTCTTACACCACAGGGAATCAGCTATGGCTACACCTTC	CSVGHFLTPQGISYGYTF
TRBV19	TRBD1	.	TRBJ1-2	TGTGCCAGTAGCCCCCGACAGGGGGTCGGCGGCTACACCTTC	CASSPRQGVGGYTF
TRBV30	.	.	TRBJ1-1	TGTGCCTGGAAATTAGTGAACACTGAAGCTTTCTTT	CAWKLVNTEAFF
TRBV30	TRBD1	few	TRBJ1-6	TGTGCCTGGAGAGAAACAGGGGACTATATGGGTTCACCCCTCCACTTT	CAWRETGDYMGSPLHF
TRBV4-2	TRBD2	.	TRBJ2-5	TGTGCCAGCAGCCAAGGAGGGGGGGGCGCAGCTAGCGGGAGGATCTTGGAGACCCAGTACTTC	CASSQGGGGAASGRILETQYF
TRBV28	.	.	TRBJ1-1	TGTGCCAGCAGTTTTTTCGAGAACACTGAAGCTTTCTTT	CASSFFENTEAFF
TRBV6-2/TRBV6-3	.	.	TRBJ1-2	TGTGCCAGCAGCCCAGGACATCCCAACTATGGCTACACCTTC	CASSPGHPNYGYTF
TRBV19	TRBD2	.	TRBJ2-7	TGTGCCAGTAGTAGTCCGGGACTAGCGGGAGGGACTTACGAGCAGTACTTC	CASSSPGLAGGTYEQYF
TRBV7-2	TRBD2	.	TRBJ2-5	TGTGCCAGCAGCTTAGGTAGCGGGAGTATCCAAGAGACCCAGTACTTC	CASSLGSGSIQETQYF
TRBV13	.	.	TRBJ1-1	TGTGCCAGCAGCTTAGGTCTCAGGCGAGAAGCTTTCTTT	CASSLGLRREAFF
TRBV24-1	TRBD1	.	TRBJ2-7	TGTGCCACCAGTGATTTGAGGGACAGGGGCCATCAAAGCTCCTACGAGCAGTACTTC	CATSDLRDRGHQSSYEQYF
TRBV25-1	.	.	TRBJ2-2	TGTGCCAGCAGTGACCCCCCCGGGGAGCTGTTTTTT	CASSDPPGELFF
TRBV6-2/TRBV6-3	.	.	TRBJ2-2	TGTGCCAGCAGTTACGGTCGGGAGCCAGGCACCGGGGAGCTGTTTTTT	CASSYGREPGTGELFF
TRBV4-2	TRBD2	.	TRBJ2-3	TGTGCCAGCAGCCAAGTCAGCTGGGAGGGCCGGGGAGATACGCAGTATTTT	CASSQVSWEGRGDTQYF
TRBV28	.	.	TRBJ2-2	TGTGCCAGCAGCAGGTGGAGGGCGAACACCGGGGAGCTGTTTTTT	CASSRWRANTGELFF
TRBV27	.	.	TRBJ2-1	TGTGCCAGCAGTTTAGATTGGAGGGTTGCCTACAATGAGCAGTTCTTC	CASSLDWRVAYNEQFF
TRBV7-9	TRBD2	once	TRBJ2-3	TGTGCCAGCAGCTCAGTAGCGGGAAACACAGATACGCAGTATTTT	CASSSVAGNTDTQYF
TRBV27	.	.	TRBJ1-2	TGTGCCAGCAGCGAGGGCTCGGGCGGCTACACCTTC	CASSEGSGGYTF
TRBV11-2	TRBD2	.	TRBJ2-5	TGTGCCAGCAGCTTAGTAGAAATTAGCGGGAGCGGTGAGACCCAGTACTTC	CASSLVEISGSGETQYF